One and the same sample provided the 16 T cell receptor beta chains below, sequenced in a study of CD8 T cells in Susac syndrome. Roughly 0.5 to 1 ug RNA was reverse transcribed with random hexamers. TCRdb processed the immunoSEQ multiplex PCR reads anew with MiXCR; each CDR3 protein has one entry. The table lists approximately 220,000 distinct CDR3 sequences, around 90% of them singletons, with about 0.13% in the top ten. The sequenced material came from CD8+ T cells from PBMCs. Receptors were obtained from a human donor with multiple sclerosis.

The rearrangement joins TRBV9 to TRBJ2-2; D is ambiguous. With 0 bases removed from V and 4 bases from J, the gap between germline ends came to 13 bases. Per the germline V gene, CDR1 is SGDLS and CDR2 is YYNGEE. CDR3 length equals 16 residues. CDR3 DNA: TGTGCCAGCAGCGTAGCGGCGCTGACCTTCACCGGGGAGCTGTTTTTT. This gives the protein CASSVAALTFTGELFF.

The genes are TRBV7-8 and TRBJ2-5; possibly TRBD1 for D (5 bases). This CDR3 region has 18 residues. Between the trimmed V and J ends, which lost 1 base and 2 bases, there was a span of 20 bases. CDR1 and CDR2 from the germline V gene are SGHVS and FQNEAQ. Here the CDR3 DNA reads TGTGCCAGCAGCTTAGAAGCTGGCAGGGCTATGTCTCAAGAGACCCAGTACTTC. Protein product: CASSLEAGRAMSQETQYF.

V gene TRBV19 combines with J gene TRBJ2-1, with a tentative D call TRBD1 (6 bases). Germline CDR1 is LNHDA and CDR2 is SQIVND (reference sequence). CDR3 size: 14 residues. V lost 4 bases and J 0 bases, leaving 7 bases between the germline ends. The CDR3 DNA reads as TGTGCCAGTAGTAGGACAGTCTCCTACAATGAGCAGTTCTTC. As protein: CASSRTVSYNEQFF.

This chain connects TRBV28 to TRBJ1-5, with 8 bases identical to TRBD1. V lost 4 bases and J lost 2; bases outside the gene matches: 4. Germline loops: CDR1 MDHEN, CDR2 SYDVKM. The CDR3 length is 15 residues. The CDR3 reads CASSYDRGGNQPQHF. The CDR3 nucleotides read TGTGCCAGCAGTTATGACAGGGGAGGCAATCAGCCCCAGCATTTT.

This chain connects TRBV6-5 to TRBJ1-1; D call uncertain. The CDR3 has 13 residues. Looked up from germline, CDR1 is MNHEY and CDR2 is SVGAGI. The ends were cut back, 2 bases at V and 3 bases at J, with 7 bases in the middle. CDR3 sequence: CASSYGVDTEAFF. The CDR3 DNA is TGTGCCAGCAGTTACGGGGTGGACACTGAAGCTTTCTTT.

The rearrangement uses TRBV27 and TRBJ2-2; D not certain. Germline V lookup: CDR1 MNHEY, CDR2 SMNVEV (reference sequence). There are 12 residues in the CDR3. Trimming cost V 5 bases and J 7 bases, with 8 bases left between them. CDR3 residues: CASSPGFGELFF. For the CDR3, the DNA is TGTGCCAGCAGTCCCGGTTTCGGGGAGCTGTTTTTT.

V gene TRBV19 combines with J gene TRBJ2-7; 11 bases agree with TRBD2. This CDR3 has 15 amino acids. After removal of 1 base from V and 3 bases from J, the junction contained 2 bases not matched to a gene. Germline CDR1 LNHDA, CDR2 SQIVND (reference sequence). Here the CDR3 DNA reads TGTGCCAGTAGTATAGGGGGGACTAGCGGCTACGAGCAGTACTTC. Translated: CASSIGGTSGYEQYF.

This clonotype was observed once. The rearrangement links TRBV27 to TRBJ2-3; unclear D gene. This CDR3 is built from 15 residues. V dropped 2 bases and J dropped 3 bases, with 12 bases sitting between them. CDR1 is MNHEY, CDR2 SMNVEV, per germline (reference sequence). CDR3 amino acids: CASSLLADQTDTQYF. In DNA form, the CDR3 reads TGTGCCAGCAGTTTACTTGCGGACCAAACAGATACGCAGTATTTT.

This chain uses TRBV9 with TRBJ2-1; the D gene is possibly TRBD2 (8 bases). V was pared by 3 bases and J by 8 bases, with 24 bases between. There are 17 residues in the CDR3. Germline V gene sequence: CDR1 SGDLS, CDR2 YYNGEE. The CDR3 loop reads CASSEGGGGLELDEQFF. Written as DNA, the CDR3 is TGTGCCAGCAGCGAAGGGGGCGGGGGGCTAGAATTGGATGAGCAGTTCTTC.

This chain joins TRBV27 and TRBJ2-7; 10 nucleotides align to TRBD2. Trimming at V came to 4 bases and at J to 6 bases, leaving 6 bases not matched to a gene. This CDR3 is 14 amino acids long. Germline values: CDR1 MNHEY, CDR2 SMNVEV (reference sequence). CDR3 region: CASSSLAGYTEQYF. In nucleotides, the CDR3 is TGTGCCAGCAGTTCACTAGCGGGATACACCGAGCAGTACTTC.

Comment on this clonotype: Relative to the germline gene, one junction end is altered; a read error may explain this. V is TRBV27 and J is TRBJ2-1, with 7 bases that match TRBD1. The CDR3 length is 13 residues. Germline V lookup: CDR1 MNHEY, CDR2 SMNVEV (reference sequence). DNA of the CDR3: TGTGCCGCCCGGGACAGCTCCAACAATGAGCAGTTCTTC. Its translation is CAARDSSNNEQFF.

This chain joins TRBV7-8 and TRBJ2-3, with D perhaps TRBD2 (5 bases). The length of the CDR3 is 16 residues. Trimming took 2 bases from V and 4 from J, leaving 16 bases between them. The germline gives CDR1 SGHVS, CDR2 FQNEAQ. CDR3 residues: CASSLSVGKAADTQYF. As DNA, the CDR3 is TGTGCCAGCAGCTTAAGTGTCGGGAAGGCGGCAGATACGCAGTATTTT.

The CDR3 reads CASSHLRLTADTQYF. In DNA, the CDR3 is TGTGCCAGCAGCCACTTGCGGCTTACGGCAGATACGCAGTATTTT. The gene calls are TRBV7-2 and TRBJ2-3; unclear D gene. The CDR3 has 15 amino acids. Trimming shortened V by 5 bases and J by 4 bases, and 16 bases separated the two germline ends. CDR1 is SGHTA, CDR2 FQGNSA, per germline.

This CDR3 reads CASRGLGIFYNEQFF. The CDR3 DNA follows: TGTGCCAGCAGGGGACTCGGCATATTTTACAATGAGCAGTTCTTC. The chain joins TRBV25-1 to TRBJ2-1; maybe TRBD2 (6 bases). Germline assignment: CDR1 MGHDK and CDR2 SYGVNS. CDR3 size: 15 residues. V lost 6 bases, J lost 4 bases, and 16 bases lay in between.

CDR3 coding DNA: TGCGCCAGCAGCCAAGATCGGGACCCCCTCCTTTACGAGCAGTACTTC. This encodes CASSQDRDPLLYEQYF. The J gene is TRBJ2-7, the V gene TRBV4-3; D is possibly TRBD1 or TRBD2 (5 bases each). The germline gives CDR1 LGHNA, CDR2 YSLEER. The V end was cut by 0 bases, the J end by 4 bases, with 16 bases between. This CDR3 comprises 16 residues.

This sequence joins TRBV6-2 or TRBV6-3 and TRBJ2-5, with D possibly matching TRBD2 (5 bases). Germline assignment: CDR1 MNHEY and CDR2 SVGEGT. Trimming removed 7 bases at V and 2 bases at J, with 14 bases between. The CDR3 is 14 amino acids. The CDR3: CASIEDTGQETQYF. For the CDR3, the DNA is TGTGCCAGCATAGAAGACACGGGGCAAGAGACCCAGTACTTC.